This T cell receptor (beta chain) stems from a study of shared clonotypes between healthy human individuals. Study-level background: Three plates were used per donor for CD4 naive, three for CD4 memory, two for CD8 naive and one for CD8 memory.

The length of the CDR3 is 14 residues. Trimming pared 1 base from V and 3 bases from J, leaving 10 bases between. Germline lookup yields CDR1 LGHNA and CDR2 YSLEER. The donor population consisted of healthy HIV-negative adults with no recent acute infections or vaccinations. CD45RO+ cells joined CCR7-negative CD45RA+ TemRA cells to form CD8 memory. Running of the assay took place at deep level. Clones were sequenced by immunoSEQ multiplex PCR, and TCRdb holds only the in-frame ones, with some missing. In the table there are roughly 700,000 clones, less than 95% of which are singletons. The TCR was taken from a young man in good health. Some clones in this sample may be carry-over from other donors' samples. This sequence joins TRBV4-3 and TRBJ2-7; possibly TRBD2 for D (5 bases). Sequencing was carried out using memory CD8+ T cells from PBMCs. Sample subset: CD45RO+ cells pooled with CCR7-negative TemRA cells. CDR3 nucleotide sequence: TGCGCCAGCAGCCAAGTTCGGAGCGGCTACGAGCAGTACTTC. Protein sequence: CASSQVRSGYEQYF.